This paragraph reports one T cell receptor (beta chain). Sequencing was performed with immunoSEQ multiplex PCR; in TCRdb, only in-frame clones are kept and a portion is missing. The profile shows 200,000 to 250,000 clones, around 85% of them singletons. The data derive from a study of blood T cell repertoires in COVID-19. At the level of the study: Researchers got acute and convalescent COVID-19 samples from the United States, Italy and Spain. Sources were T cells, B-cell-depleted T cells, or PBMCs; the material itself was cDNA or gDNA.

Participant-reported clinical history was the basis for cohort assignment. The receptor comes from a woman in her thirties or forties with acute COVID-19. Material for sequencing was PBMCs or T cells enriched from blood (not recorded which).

The CDR3 nucleotides read TGTGCCAGCAGCGAAAGACAGGAGTTGAACACTGAAGCTTTCTTT. It encodes CASSERQELNTEAFF. This chain uses TRBV9 with TRBJ1-1; D may be TRBD1 (6 bases). V was pared by 3 bases and J by 0 bases, with 12 bases between. This CDR3 has 15 amino acids. Germline V gives CDR1 SGDLS, CDR2 YYNGEE.